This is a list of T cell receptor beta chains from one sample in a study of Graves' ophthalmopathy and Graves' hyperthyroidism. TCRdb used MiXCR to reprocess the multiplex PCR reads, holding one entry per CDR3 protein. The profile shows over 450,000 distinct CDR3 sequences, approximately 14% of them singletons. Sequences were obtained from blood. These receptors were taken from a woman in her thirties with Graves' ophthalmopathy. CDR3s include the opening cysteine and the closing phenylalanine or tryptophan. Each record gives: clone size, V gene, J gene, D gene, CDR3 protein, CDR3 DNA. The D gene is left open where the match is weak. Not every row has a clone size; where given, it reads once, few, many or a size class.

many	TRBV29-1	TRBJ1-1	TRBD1	CSVEARGQGALTEAFF	TGCAGCGTTGAGGCCAGGGGACAGGGGGCTTTGACTGAAGCTTTCTTT
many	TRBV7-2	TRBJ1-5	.	CASSLGAQRYQPQHF	TGTGCCAGCAGCTTAGGGGCCCAACGTTATCAGCCCCAGCATTTT
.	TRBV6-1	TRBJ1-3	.	CASSEGSGNTIYF	TGTGCCAGCAGTGAGGGGTCCGGAAACACCATATATTTT
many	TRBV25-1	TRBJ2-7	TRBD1	CASSKTGQAYEQYF	TGTGCCAGCAGTAAAACGGGACAGGCCTACGAGCAGTACTTC
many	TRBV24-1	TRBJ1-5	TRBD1	CGFPGQGYEGNQPQHF	TGTGGCTTCCCGGGACAGGGGTATGAAGGCAATCAGCCCCAGCATTTT
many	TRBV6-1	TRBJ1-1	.	CASSDGGVRRNTEAFF	TGTGCCAGCAGTGACGGGGGGGTTAGGAGGAACACTGAAGCTTTCTTT
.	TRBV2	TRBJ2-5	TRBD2	CASRLRLARETQYF	TGTGCCAGCAGGCTTAGACTAGCCCGAGAGACCCAGTACTTC
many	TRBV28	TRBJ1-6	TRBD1	CASSVDRVQHSPLHF	TGTGCCAGCAGCGTTGACAGGGTCCAACATTCACCCCTCCACTTT
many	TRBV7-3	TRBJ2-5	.	CASSPRRGETQYF	TGTGCCAGCAGCCCCCGTAGAGGAGAGACCCAGTACTTC
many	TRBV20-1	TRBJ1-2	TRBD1	CSARDYRGHYGYTF	TGCAGTGCTAGAGATTACAGGGGGCACTATGGCTACACCTTC